The 32 T cell receptor beta chains below come from one sample, sequenced in a study of untreated major depressive disorder. The protocol was immunoSEQ multiplex PCR, while the TCRdb copy is restricted to in-frame clones and leaves out a portion. The sample contains 20,000 or so clones, approximately 87% of which appear only once. The material sequenced was CD4+ T cells from PBMCs. The receptors shown here come from a woman in her twenties or thirties in good health.

The chain uses TRBV2 and TRBJ2-7; 10 bases match TRBD1. This CDR3 comprises 15 residues. V was clipped by 4 bases and J by 3 bases; unmatched bases: 6. Germline-derived CDR1 and CDR2 are SNHLY and FYNNEI. CDR3 sequence: CASSVRGQGIYEQYF. CDR3 in DNA: TGTGCCAGCAGTGTAAGGGGACAGGGGATCTACGAGCAGTACTTC.

The chain carries TRBV5-6 and TRBJ2-5; 8 bases align to TRBD1. The CDR3 is made up of 14 amino acids. V gave up 3 bases and J gave up 5 bases; unmatched junction bases: 6. The germline V gene has CDR1 SGHDT and CDR2 YYEEEE. The DNA for the CDR3 is TGTGCCAGCAGCTCGGACAGGGTATTGGAGACCCAGTACTTC. Its protein product is CASSSDRVLETQYF.

The rearrangement links TRBV30 to TRBJ1-2, with D hard to call. Germline V gives CDR1 GTSNPN, CDR2 SVGIG (reference sequence). This CDR3 is built from 12 residues. Trimming took 0 bases from V and 5 from J, leaving 7 bases between them. The CDR3 spells CAWSVGLYGYTF. CDR3 in DNA: TGTGCCTGGAGTGTAGGGCTTTATGGCTACACCTTC.

This chain connects TRBV7-9 to TRBJ1-2; possible D gene TRBD1, 6 bases. Germline CDR1 is SEHNR and CDR2 is FQNEAQ (reference sequence). The CDR3 totals 13 residues. The ends were cut back, 3 bases at V and 6 bases at J, with 11 bases in the middle. Here the CDR3 reads CASSFTQGHGYTF. The CDR3 DNA reads as TGTGCCAGCAGCTTCACACAGGGACATGGCTACACCTTC.

J is TRBJ1-4 and V is TRBV7-2; TRBD1 aligns across 7 bases. The V and J ends lost 5 bases and 6 bases, in that order; junction bases with no gene match: 9. There are 15 residues in the CDR3. CDR1 is SGHTA and CDR2 is FQGNSA in the germline V gene. The chain's CDR3 is CASSINRGWDEKLFF. The CDR3 nucleotides are TGTGCCAGCAGCATAAACAGGGGCTGGGATGAAAAACTGTTTTTT.

V usage is TRBV7-3 and J usage is TRBJ2-7; no reliable D call. CDR3 size: 13 residues. The V end lost 2 bases, the J end lost 3 bases, and 8 bases lay between the germline ends. Per the germline V gene, CDR1 is SGHTA and CDR2 is FQGTGA. The CDR3 loop is CASSLSPDYEQYF. In DNA, the CDR3 is TGTGCCAGCAGCTTATCACCGGACTACGAGCAGTACTTC. Drawing the rest from reference TRBV7-3 and TRBJ2-7, the complete variable domain is GAGVSQTPSNKVTEKGKYVELRCDPISGHTALYWYRQSLGQGPEFLIYFQGTGAADDSGLPNDRFFAVRPEGSVSTLKIQRTERGDSAVYLCASSLSPDYEQYFGPGTRLTVT.

The chain combines TRBV2 with TRBJ2-5; 10 bases are a match to TRBD1. V lost 5 bases to trimming and J lost 5 bases; unmatched junction nucleotides: 2. Germline V gives CDR1 SNHLY, CDR2 FYNNEI. This CDR3 region has 13 residues. The CDR3 DNA reads as TGTGCCAGCAGTCCGGGACAGGGGGAGACCCAGTACTTC. It is translated as CASSPGQGETQYF.

The rearrangement links TRBV9 to TRBJ2-3; D is undetermined. Per germline, CDR1 SGDLS and CDR2 YYNGEE. The germline V and J ends were trimmed by 0 bases and 0 bases, with 11 bases remaining between them. The CDR3 is made up of 16 amino acids. The CDR3 DNA is TGTGCCAGCAGCGTAGAAGCAGGCACTAGCACAGATACGCAGTATTTT. Translated: CASSVEAGTSTDTQYF.

The CDR3 bases are TGTGCCTGGAGGGAAGGAAGGGATCGTGGCTACACCTTC. Encoded protein: CAWREGRDRGYTF. V gene TRBV30 combines with J gene TRBJ1-2; the D is unclear. This CDR3 comprises 13 residues. From germline, CDR1 is GTSNPN and CDR2 SVGIG (reference sequence). Trimming took off 3 bases at V and 7 bases at J, with 15 bases between the two ends.

The V gene is TRBV5-1, the J gene TRBJ2-1; 8 bases map to TRBD2. Germline values: CDR1 SGHRS, CDR2 YFSETQ. The CDR3 contains 15 residues. J was trimmed by 6 bases and V by 4 bases; bases with no gene match: 9. In nucleotides, the CDR3 is TGCGCCAGCAGCACCGGGACTAGGGAAATCAATGAGCAGTTCTTC. This translates into CASSTGTREINEQFF.

The chain has TRBV5-1 and TRBJ2-7; perhaps TRBD1 as D (6 bases). With 2 bases removed from V and 2 bases from J, the gap between germline ends came to 17 bases. CDR1 and CDR2 (germline): SGHRS, YFSETQ. The CDR3 spans 16 residues. CDR3: CASSLRAGARPYEQYF. The CDR3 DNA sequence: TGCGCCAGCAGCTTAAGGGCAGGGGCGCGTCCCTACGAGCAGTACTTC.

CDR3 sequence: CASRRTGAGANVLTF. DNA of the CDR3: TGTGCCAGCAGGAGGACAGGGGCTGGGGCCAACGTCCTGACTTTC. The chain employs TRBV27 and TRBJ2-6, with 9 bases lining up with TRBD1. Germline CDR1 and CDR2: MNHEY and SMNVEV (reference sequence). With V trimmed by 6 bases and J by 2 bases, 2 bases remained unmatched. This CDR3 is 15 amino acids long.

The V call is TRBV11-3, the J call TRBJ2-7; the D is unclear. The length of the CDR3 is 13 residues. Trimming removed 0 bases from V and 6 bases from J, with 9 bases in between. The germline CDR1 and CDR2 sequences are SGHNT and YENEEA. CDR3 bases: TGTGCCAGCAGCTTAGAACGGTCTAGCGAGCAGTACTTC. Its translation is CASSLERSSEQYF.

V usage is TRBV5-4 and J usage is TRBJ2-3; a possible D gene is TRBD2 (5 bases). This CDR3 spans 15 amino acids. V lost 2 bases to trimming and J lost 2 bases, with 12 bases between them. The germline CDR1 and CDR2 sequences are SGHNT and YYREEE (reference sequence). The CDR3: CASSFGADPTDTQYF. The CDR3 DNA reads TGTGCCAGCAGCTTCGGAGCGGACCCCACAGATACGCAGTATTTT.

This sequence joins TRBV6-1 and TRBJ1-2; D perhaps matches TRBD1 (5 bases). The ends were cut back, 5 bases at V and 2 bases at J, with 9 bases in the middle. The CDR3 is 13 amino acids. In germline, CDR1 is MNHNS, CDR2 SASEGT. Written as DNA, the CDR3 is TGTGCCAGCAGTCCGGACACAAACTATGGCTACACCTTC. It yields the protein CASSPDTNYGYTF.

The chain joins TRBV6-1 to TRBJ1-5; a possible D gene is TRBD1 (6 bases). Germline V lookup: CDR1 MNHNS, CDR2 SASEGT. This CDR3 comprises 13 residues. Trimming took off 6 bases at V and 4 bases at J, with 10 bases between the two ends. CDR3 nucleotide sequence: TGTGCCAGCAGCCCAGACAGGAATCAGCCCCAGCATTTT. It specifies CASSPDRNQPQHF.

The rearrangement uses TRBV6-1 and TRBJ1-3; TRBD1 matches at 7 bases. The CDR3 runs 15 residues. Trimming removed 7 bases from V and 2 bases from J; junction bases left unmatched: 8. Germline V lookup: CDR1 MNHNS, CDR2 SASEGT. The CDR3 coding sequence is TGTGCCAGCACGCTACAGGGGAGCGCTGGAAACACCATATATTTT. Translation gives CASTLQGSAGNTIYF.

This chain uses TRBV9 with TRBJ1-4; D ambiguous. Trimming removed 0 bases at V and 2 bases at J, with 11 bases between. This CDR3 spans 16 amino acids. Germline V gene lookup returns CDR1 SGDLS and CDR2 YYNGEE. The CDR3 loop reads CASSVGIGGTNEKLFF. CDR3 nucleotides: TGTGCCAGCAGCGTAGGGATCGGAGGTACTAATGAAAAACTGTTTTTT.

J is TRBJ2-3 and V is TRBV29-1; TRBD2 is a possible D gene (6 bases). Germline V gene lookup returns CDR1 SQVTM and CDR2 ANQGSEA. The CDR3 sequence is 15 residues long. V gave up 3 bases and J gave up 4 bases, with 17 bases separating them. Here the CDR3 reads CSVEETEGRPDTQYF. The CDR3 nucleotides are TGCAGCGTTGAGGAGACGGAGGGCCGGCCAGATACGCAGTATTTT.

The chain links TRBV30 to TRBJ1-4; D is unresolved. The CDR3 sequence is 15 residues long. The germline gives CDR1 GTSNPN, CDR2 SVGIG (reference sequence). V lost 5 bases and J lost 0, with 13 bases in between. The CDR3 DNA reads TGTGCCTGGGCTACTAAAGATGCAACTAATGAAAAACTGTTTTTT. Encoded protein: CAWATKDATNEKLFF.

This clone came up once. The genes are TRBV28 and TRBJ2-5, with 7 positions matching TRBD1. The germline gives CDR1 MDHEN, CDR2 SYDVKM. The CDR3 covers 16 residues. With V trimmed by 8 bases and J by 3 bases, 15 bases remained unmatched. The CDR3 DNA reads as TGTGCCAGCGGGTCGTACCCCGGGACAGTGAAAGAGACCCAGTACTTC. It codes for CASGSYPGTVKETQYF.

The chain employs TRBV18 and TRBJ2-7; D may be TRBD1 (6 bases). With 5 bases removed from V and 7 bases from J, the gap between germline ends came to 15 bases. The germline V gene has CDR1 KGHSH and CDR2 LQKENI. This CDR3 contains 13 residues. The CDR3 loop reads CASSDDRTGEQYF. CDR3 in DNA: TGTGCCAGCTCAGACGACAGGACGGGGGAGCAGTACTTC.

A few counts support this clone. This chain connects TRBV2 to TRBJ1-2, with TRBD1 as a possible D gene (6 bases). The CDR3 runs to 14 residues. V dropped 7 bases and J dropped 6 bases, with 18 bases sitting between them. Germline CDR1 reads SNHLY; CDR2 reads FYNNEI. CDR3: CASTANRGGHGYTF. CDR3 nucleotide sequence: TGTGCCAGCACTGCGAATCGGGGGGGGCATGGCTACACCTTC.

The rearrangement joins TRBV7-2 to TRBJ2-3; D is perhaps TRBD1 (6 bases). The CDR3 is 14 amino acids. Per the germline V gene, CDR1 is SGHTA and CDR2 is FQGNSA. V was shortened by 4 bases and J by 8 bases, with 16 bases between the two germline ends. The CDR3 bases are TGTGCCAGCAGCTCCCGGGACACAGGAAGTACGCAGTATTTT. It codes for CASSSRDTGSTQYF.

The V and J genes are TRBV2 and TRBJ2-5; 11 nucleotides match TRBD2. This CDR3 region has 13 residues. V trimming: 9 bases; J trimming: 4 bases; junction bases outside the gene matches: 4. In germline, CDR1 is SNHLY, CDR2 FYNNEI. The CDR3 here is CASLGLAGETQYF. CDR3 nucleotide sequence: TGTGCCAGTCTCGGACTAGCGGGAGAGACCCAGTACTTC.

V is TRBV7-2 and J is TRBJ2-5, with D perhaps being TRBD1 or TRBD2 (6 bases each). Germline assignment: CDR1 SGHTA and CDR2 FQGNSA. The CDR3 consists of 13 residues. V was pared by 1 base and J by 7 bases, with 10 bases between. Written as DNA, the CDR3 is TGTGCCAGCAGCTTAGAGGAGGGGGGGACCCAGTACTTC. It is translated as CASSLEEGGTQYF.

J is TRBJ1-4 and V is TRBV2; D gene ambiguous. The germline gives CDR1 SNHLY, CDR2 FYNNEI. The length of the CDR3 is 14 residues. Trimming removed 5 bases at V and 0 bases at J, with 7 bases between. DNA for the CDR3: TGTGCCAGCAGTATGATGACAACTAATGAAAAACTGTTTTTT. This encodes CASSMMTTNEKLFF.

The rearrangement links TRBV30 to TRBJ1-2; possible D gene TRBD1, 6 bases. The V and J ends lost 3 bases and 0 bases respectively, with 14 bases between them. This CDR3 is built from 15 residues. Germline CDR1 reads GTSNPN; CDR2 reads SVGIG (reference sequence). The DNA for the CDR3 is TGTGCCTGGAGCGGGGCACAGGGAACTAACTATGGCTACACCTTC. Protein sequence: CAWSGAQGTNYGYTF.

A word on this clone: A read error may produce the germline difference seen at one junction end. The rearrangement joins TRBV7-3 to TRBJ1-5; D uncertain. This CDR3 contains 12 residues. The germline gives CDR1 SGHTA, CDR2 FQGTGA. For the CDR3, the DNA is TGTGCCAGCAGCCTAACTGGTCAGCCCCAGCATTTT. Protein product: CASSLTGQPQHF.

The chain recombines TRBV5-1 with TRBJ1-1; 7 bases align to TRBD1. The ends lost 0 bases at V and 5 bases at J; junction bases unmatched: 4. The CDR3 spans 14 residues. The germline CDR1 and CDR2 sequences are SGHRS and YFSETQ. The CDR3 reads CASSLVARGTEAFF. In nucleotides, the CDR3 is TGCGCCAGCAGCTTGGTTGCCAGGGGGACTGAAGCTTTCTTT.

The chain combines TRBV5-4 with TRBJ2-4; D may be TRBD1 or TRBD2 (5 bases each). The CDR3 loop spans 17 amino acids. CDR1 is SGHNT and CDR2 is YYREEE in the germline V gene (reference sequence). Trimming removed 0 bases at V and 0 bases at J, with 13 bases between. The CDR3 coding sequence is TGTGCCAGCAGCTTGGCCGGGGCGGGTTTAGCCAAAAACATTCAGTACTTC. Protein product: CASSLAGAGLAKNIQYF. Full variable domain (outside the CDR3, taken from reference TRBV5-4 and TRBJ2-4): ETGVTQSPTHLIKTRGQQVTLRCSSQSGHNTVSWYQQALGQGPQFIFQYYREEENGRGNFPPRFSGLQFPNYSSELNVNALELDDSALYLCASSLAGAGLAKNIQYFGAGTRLSVL.

V is TRBV5-4 and J is TRBJ1-1; 10 nucleotides agree with TRBD1. The ends lost 3 bases at V and 4 bases at J; junction bases unmatched: 9. Germline V lookup: CDR1 SGHNT, CDR2 YYREEE (reference sequence). The CDR3 consists of 16 residues. The CDR3 DNA reads as TGTGCCAGCAGCTGGGCGACAGGGGGCAGAGGCACTGAAGCTTTCTTT. Translating it yields CASSWATGGRGTEAFF.